This T cell receptor beta chain emerged from a study of blood T cell repertoires in COVID-19. Study details: Acute and convalescent COVID-19 specimens originated in the United States, Italy and Spain. T cells, B-cell-depleted T cells, or PBMCs supplied cDNA or gDNA.

There are a few counts of this clone. Germline CDR1 ENHRY, CDR2 SYGVKD. The CDR3 runs 14 residues. Trimming stripped 7 bases from V and 0 bases from J, with 12 bases between. Libraries were prepared by immunoSEQ multiplex PCR; TCRdb keeps only in-frame clonotypes and omits some of them. This sample yields 25,000 or so clones, of which about 86% are seen a single time; 15% to 20% belongs to the top ten. J is TRBJ1-1 and V is TRBV10-3, with D possibly matching TRBD1 (5 bases). The source is a human donor with acute or convalescent COVID-19. The donor label of this sample is uncertain. Sequenced: peripheral blood. The CDR3 loop reads CAITSGALNTEAFF. The CDR3 nucleotides read TGTGCCATCACCAGTGGGGCTCTGAACACTGAAGCTTTCTTT.